A single sample gave rise to the 25 T cell receptor beta chains below, sequenced in a study of T cell repertoires in cytomegalovirus infection. TCRdb recomputed calls from the reads with MiXCR, one row per CDR3 protein. The repertoire holds some 940,000 distinct CDR3 sequences, with under 40% as singletons. No antigen is known for these receptors. Sequences were derived from cultured CD8+ T cells from PBMCs, sampled from culture after CMV antigen stimulation. The source of these receptors is a human donor in good health (CMV status not recorded). Some clones in this sample may be carry-over from other donors' samples.

This chain joins TRBV7-4 and TRBJ1-1; a possible D gene is TRBD1 (5 bases). With 10 bases removed from V and 11 bases from J, the gap between germline ends came to 17 bases. Germline CDR1 reads SGHVT; CDR2 reads SQSDAQ. The CDR3 has 11 amino acids. This CDR3 is CANRLGTIAFF. As DNA, the CDR3 is TGTGCCAACAGATTAGGGACCATTGCTTTCTTT.

The chain uses TRBV7-2 and TRBJ1-2, with TRBD1 as a possible D gene (5 bases). Germline CDR1 SGHTA, CDR2 FQGNSA. The ends were cut back, 7 bases at V and 2 bases at J, with 23 bases in the middle. This CDR3 is 17 amino acids long. The DNA of the CDR3 is TGTGCCAGCATCACTGACTCTTTACAGGACACGAACTATGGCTACACCTTC. Its translation is CASITDSLQDTNYGYTF.

Note on this clonotype: A much more abundant neighbour one base away suggests this may be a read error. The V call is TRBV7-3, the J call TRBJ1-2; weak D call: TRBD1 (5 bases). The germline gives CDR1 SGHTA, CDR2 FQGTGA. There are 15 residues in the CDR3. CDR3 protein: CVSSGRDVANYGYTF. DNA of the CDR3: TGTGTCAGCAGCGGACGGGACGTAGCTAACTATGGCTACACCTTC.

V is TRBV27 and J is TRBJ1-2; TRBD1 is a possible D gene (6 bases). CDR3 length: 15 amino acids. Trimming left V 3 bases short and J 3 bases short, with 14 bases between. The germline V gene has CDR1 MNHEY and CDR2 SMNVEV (reference sequence). In DNA, the CDR3 is TGTGCCAGCAGTTTGGAAGGGGGACATCACTATGGCTACACCTTC. It translates to CASSLEGGHHYGYTF.

V is TRBV7-6 and J is TRBJ1-1; perhaps TRBD1 as D (5 bases). Germline CDR1 reads SGHVS; CDR2 reads FNYEAQ. Trimming cost V 5 bases and J 3 bases, with 19 bases left between them. The CDR3 loop spans 16 amino acids. CDR3 protein: CASSLNRKTGDTEAFF. The CDR3 DNA follows: TGTGCCAGCAGCCTAAACAGGAAAACGGGGGACACTGAAGCTTTCTTT.

The chain joins TRBV10-3 to TRBJ2-7; 13 bases map to TRBD2. This CDR3 is built from 14 residues. Germline V gene lookup returns CDR1 ENHRY and CDR2 SYGVKD. Unmatched junction bases numbered 4, after V lost 4 bases and J lost 7 bases. The CDR3 reads CAISASGLAGEQYF. The CDR3 DNA is TGTGCCATCAGTGCCTCGGGACTAGCGGGGGAGCAGTACTTC.

As to this clonotype: At one end, the junction sequence differs from germline, possibly due to a read error. V and J are TRBV7-9 and TRBJ2-1; weak D call: TRBD2 (6 bases). Germline V gene lookup returns CDR1 SEHNR and CDR2 FQNEAQ (reference sequence). The CDR3 runs to 9 residues. The CDR3 DNA reads TGTGCCAGCAGCCCCGGGACTCTCTTC. Amino acid sequence: CASSPGTLF. The full variable domain, completed using reference TRBV7-9 and TRBJ2-1, is DTGVSQNPRHKITKRGQNVTFRCDPISEHNRLYWYRQTLGQGPEFLTYFQNEAQLEKSRLLSDRFSAERPKGSFSTLEIQRTEQGDSAMYLCASSPGTLFGPGTRLTVL.

Points on this clonotype: A much larger clone lies one base from this, so it may be a read error. The genes are TRBV7-8 and TRBJ1-1; D gene ambiguous. V lost 1 base and J lost 4, with 7 bases in between. This CDR3 spans 13 amino acids. Germline loops: CDR1 SGHVS, CDR2 FQNEAQ. CDR3 nucleotides: TGTGCCAGCAGCTTAGACCCGACCACTGAAGCTTTCTTT. Translation gives CASSLDPTTEAFF.

The chain joins TRBV6-1 to TRBJ2-7; 7 bases fit TRBD1. Germline V CDR1 and CDR2: MNHNS, SASEGT. The CDR3 covers 14 residues. V lost 5 bases and J lost 0; bases outside the gene matches: 4. The CDR3 spells CASSTGQYSYEQYF. The CDR3 DNA is TGTGCCAGCAGTACGGGACAGTACTCCTACGAGCAGTACTTC.

This clonotype came up a few times. This chain uses TRBV4-1 with TRBJ2-3; 7 bases map to TRBD2. V was pared by 2 bases and J by 6 bases, with 11 bases of the junction left unmatched. The CDR3 has 16 residues. CDR1 is MGHRA, CDR2 YSYEKL, per germline. The DNA for the CDR3 is TGCGCCAGCAGCCAAAGGGGCTCTAGCGGTGTCGATACGCAGTATTTT. It codes for CASSQRGSSGVDTQYF.

In DNA, the CDR3 is TGTGCCAGCAGTTACTCGAAAAGAAGCTACACCTTC. This gives the protein CASSYSKRSYTF. The rearrangement links TRBV6-5 to TRBJ1-2; D unclear. The CDR3 extends over 12 amino acids. Germline-derived CDR1 and CDR2 are MNHEY and SVGAGI. The V and J ends lost 0 bases and 9 bases respectively, with 8 bases between them.

This clonotype appeared a few times. The V call is TRBV2, the J call TRBJ2-7, with unresolved D. This CDR3 is 12 amino acids long. Trimming removed 3 bases at V and 3 bases at J, with 6 bases between. Germline V CDR1 and CDR2: SNHLY, FYNNEI. DNA of the CDR3: TGTGCCAGCAGTGAGGGGTACTACGAGCAGTACGTC. This gives the protein CASSEGYYEQYV.

This clonotype was picked up one time. This sequence joins TRBV12-3 or TRBV12-4 and TRBJ2-1; a possible D gene is TRBD2 (7 bases). V lost 3 bases, J lost 9 bases, and 18 bases lay in between. The CDR3 extends over 15 amino acids. The CDR3 sequence: CASSFQQGGTSEQFF. CDR3 coding DNA: TGTGCCAGCAGTTTTCAACAGGGAGGGACCAGTGAGCAGTTCTTC.

This clonotype turned up a few times. The CDR3 protein is CASSYSVAESSYEQYV. The DNA for the CDR3 is TGTGCCAGCAGTTACAGCGTGGCAGAAAGCTCCTACGAGCAGTACGTC. The chain employs TRBV6-5 and TRBJ2-7; D is uncertain. The germline V gene has CDR1 MNHEY and CDR2 SVGAGI. V was cut by 2 bases and J by 0 bases, with 14 bases left in between. The CDR3 runs 16 residues.

To note about this clonotype: The junction and the germline gene differ at one end; a read error may be behind it. The chain carries TRBV19 and TRBJ2-1; 9 positions agree with TRBD1. The germline V gene encodes CDR1 LNHDA and CDR2 SQIVND (reference sequence). The length of the CDR3 is 15 residues. For the CDR3, the DNA is TGTGCCAGTAGTATAGGGACAGGGGCCTATAATGAGCAGTTCTTC. This sequence encodes CASSIGTGAYNEQFF.

This clonotype occurred a few times. This chain connects TRBV11-1 to TRBJ1-1; TRBD1 aligns across 7 bases. The CDR3 totals 14 residues. V lost 6 bases and J lost 4; bases outside the gene matches: 8. From germline, CDR1 is SGHAT and CDR2 FQDESV (reference sequence). This chain's CDR3 is CASSPTGVSTEAFF. CDR3 nucleotide sequence: TGTGCCAGCAGTCCTACAGGGGTAAGCACTGAAGCTTTCTTT.

This clonotype was seen repeatedly, ten times or more. V and J are TRBV7-6 and TRBJ2-1; 11 nucleotides line up with TRBD2. Unmatched junction bases numbered 0, after V lost 3 bases and J lost 5 bases. CDR1 is SGHVS and CDR2 is FNYEAQ in the germline V gene. CDR3 length: 14 residues. The CDR3: CASSFSGGDNEQFF. CDR3 sequence (DNA): TGTGCCAGCAGCTTTAGCGGGGGGGACAATGAGCAGTTCTTC.

The chain carries TRBV3-1 and TRBJ2-1; no clear D. Trimming shortened V by 0 bases and J by 3 bases, and 6 bases separated the two germline ends. The CDR3 spans 14 residues. Germline V gene lookup returns CDR1 LGHDT and CDR2 YNNKEL (reference sequence). CDR3 residues: CASSQDEIYNEQFF. CDR3 DNA sequence: TGTGCCAGCAGCCAAGATGAGATCTACAATGAGCAGTTCTTC.

The chain joins TRBV9 to TRBJ2-3, with 12 bases fitting TRBD2. Germline CDR1 and CDR2: SGDLS and YYNGEE. The CDR3 loop spans 18 amino acids. The trim removed 3 bases at V and 0 bases at J, leaving 8 bases unmatched. The DNA of the CDR3 is TGTGCCAGCAGCGAACTAGCGGGGGGATTATTTAGCACAGATACGCAGTATTTT. Protein: CASSELAGGLFSTDTQYF.

This clonotype was observed a few times. V is TRBV7-6 and J is TRBJ2-3; 8 nucleotides line up with TRBD2. In germline, CDR1 is SGHVS, CDR2 FNYEAQ. This CDR3 spans 14 amino acids. J gave up 4 bases and V 3 bases, and 3 bases lay outside the gene matches. The CDR3 spells CASSFELAADTQYF. The CDR3 bases are TGTGCCAGCAGCTTTGAACTAGCGGCAGATACGCAGTATTTT.

In its sample, this clonotype was seen once. The rearrangement links TRBV6-1 to TRBJ1-1; D unresolved. The germline V gene encodes CDR1 MNHNS and CDR2 SASEGT. Trimming took 7 bases from V and 4 from J, leaving 10 bases between them. The length of the CDR3 is 12 residues. CDR3 residues: CASIPPGTEAFF. For the CDR3, the DNA is TGTGCCAGCATCCCACCGGGCACTGAAGCTTTCTTT.

The rearrangement joins TRBV6-6 to TRBJ1-2; 8 bases line up with TRBD1. V dropped 2 bases and J dropped 6; count of bases not matched to a gene: 8. Germline assignment: CDR1 MNHNY and CDR2 SVGAGI (reference sequence). The CDR3 contains 15 residues. In nucleotides, the CDR3 is TGTGCCAGCAGTTACAAAGGGACAGGCGGCGATGGCTACACCTTC. Amino acid sequence: CASSYKGTGGDGYTF.

This clonotype was detected only a few times. This chain links TRBV4-1 with TRBJ1-5; D is possibly TRBD1 (5 bases). The CDR3 consists of 18 residues. The ends were cut back, 0 bases at V and 6 bases at J, with 21 bases in the middle. Germline values: CDR1 MGHRA, CDR2 YSYEKL. The CDR3 spells CASSQEEGTGWPGQPQHF. The DNA of the CDR3 is TGCGCCAGCAGCCAAGAGGAGGGGACGGGTTGGCCTGGTCAGCCCCAGCATTTT.

In its sample, this clonotype was seen a few times. The chain links TRBV11-1 to TRBJ1-2; D ambiguous. The ends were cut back, 5 bases at V and 5 bases at J, with 12 bases in the middle. This CDR3 is 13 amino acids long. CDR1 and CDR2 (germline): SGHAT, FQDESV (reference sequence). The DNA for the CDR3 is TGTGCCAGCAGCCCCCTAAGTGGGTATGGCTACACCTTC. Translation gives CASSPLSGYGYTF.

V gene TRBV11-3 combines with J gene TRBJ2-3, with D perhaps matching TRBD1 (6 bases). V lost 4 bases to trimming and J lost 1 base, with 12 bases between them. Germline CDR1 and CDR2: SGHNT and YENEEA. This CDR3 has 15 amino acids. The CDR3 DNA reads as TGTGCCAGCAGCTCCCACAGGGCCGGCACAGATACGCAGTATTTT. It codes for CASSSHRAGTDTQYF.